The rows below give T cell receptor beta chains drawn from one sample of a study of CD8+CD57+ T cells in acquired aplastic anemia. TCRdb reanalysed the reads using MiXCR and keeps one entry per CDR3 protein. Found here are around 430,000 distinct CDR3 sequences, more than 25% of them singletons; the top ten hold approximately 0.82%. Input material: sorted CD4+, CD8+, or CD8+CD57+ T cells (not recorded which) from PBMCs. These receptor sequences come from a human donor with aplastic anemia. Each CDR3 is given with its conserved first and last residue. The order of the fields is V gene, D gene, clone size, J gene, CDR3 protein, CDR3 DNA. D genes are given only for firm matches. For some rows the clone size is stated as once, few or many, or as a class when expanded; others skip it.

v_call: TRBV20-1
d_call: -
clone_size: many
j_call: TRBJ2-7
cdr3_aa: CSAPREGRAYEQYF
cdr3_nt: TGCAGTGCTCCCCGTGAGGGCCGCGCCTACGAGCAGTACTTC

v_call: TRBV20-1
d_call: TRBD2
clone_size: -
j_call: TRBJ2-1
cdr3_aa: CSAREGGAGSYNEQFF
cdr3_nt: TGCAGTGCTAGAGAGGGGGGAGCGGGATCCTACAATGAGCAGTTCTTC

v_call: TRBV5-6
d_call: TRBD1
clone_size: few
j_call: TRBJ1-2
cdr3_aa: CASSELTGDYGYTF
cdr3_nt: TGTGCCAGCAGCGAACTTACAGGGGACTATGGCTACACCTTC

v_call: TRBV10-3
d_call: TRBD2
clone_size: many
j_call: TRBJ2-5
cdr3_aa: CANTNTGTSGRAQETQYF
cdr3_nt: TGTGCCAACACAAACACCGGGACTAGCGGGAGGGCCCAAGAGACCCAGTACTTC

v_call: TRBV14
d_call: TRBD2
clone_size: many
j_call: TRBJ2-7
cdr3_aa: CASSQISGSGEQYF
cdr3_nt: TGTGCCAGCAGCCAGATTAGCGGGAGTGGCGAGCAGTACTTC

v_call: TRBV5-1
d_call: TRBD1
clone_size: -
j_call: TRBJ1-2
cdr3_aa: CASSLVAGTGSRYTF
cdr3_nt: TGCGCCAGCAGCTTGGTGGCCGGGACAGGTAGTAGGTACACCTTC

v_call: TRBV19
d_call: -
clone_size: many
j_call: TRBJ2-4
cdr3_aa: CASRQENIQYF
cdr3_nt: TGTGCCAGTCGGCAGGAAAACATTCAGTACTTC

v_call: TRBV18
d_call: -
clone_size: few
j_call: TRBJ1-2
cdr3_aa: CASSPPSRDNYGYTF
cdr3_nt: TGTGCCAGCTCACCACCGTCAAGGGACAACTATGGCTACACCTTC

v_call: TRBV20-1
d_call: -
clone_size: -
j_call: TRBJ1-1
cdr3_aa: CSAVRTNTEAFF
cdr3_nt: TGCAGTGCCGTCCGGACGAACACTGAAGCTTTCTTT

v_call: TRBV10-2
d_call: TRBD1
clone_size: -
j_call: TRBJ1-1
cdr3_aa: CASSQTGGITEAFF
cdr3_nt: TGCGCCAGCAGCCAGACAGGGGGCATCACTGAAGCTTTCTTT

v_call: TRBV2
d_call: -
clone_size: few
j_call: TRBJ2-2
cdr3_aa: CASRPGTGELFF
cdr3_nt: TGTGCCAGCCGTCCCGGGACTGGGGAGCTGTTTTTT

v_call: TRBV2
d_call: TRBD1
clone_size: many
j_call: TRBJ1-1
cdr3_aa: CASSEDDRAREAFF
cdr3_nt: TGTGCCAGCAGCGAAGACGACAGGGCGCGGGAGGCTTTCTTT

v_call: TRBV2
d_call: -
clone_size: once
j_call: TRBJ1-1
cdr3_aa: CAGSDRTGNTEAFF
cdr3_nt: TGTGCCGGCAGTGACAGGACCGGGAACACTGAAGCTTTCTTT

v_call: TRBV20-1
d_call: TRBD1
clone_size: -
j_call: TRBJ2-1
cdr3_aa: CSATSRTGFGEQFF
cdr3_nt: TGCAGTGCTACCTCCCGGACAGGGTTTGGGGAGCAGTTCTTC

v_call: TRBV11-2
d_call: -
clone_size: few
j_call: TRBJ2-1
cdr3_aa: CASSSERGKVYNEQFF
cdr3_nt: TGTGCCAGCAGCTCAGAACGCGGGAAGGTGTACAATGAGCAGTTCTTC

v_call: TRBV20-1
d_call: TRBD2
clone_size: -
j_call: TRBJ2-1
cdr3_aa: CSASVGGRSYNEQFF
cdr3_nt: TGCAGTGCTAGCGTCGGGGGGAGATCCTACAATGAGCAGTTCTTC

v_call: TRBV19
d_call: -
clone_size: many
j_call: TRBJ1-1
cdr3_aa: CATAQGVFTEAFF
cdr3_nt: TGTGCTACAGCACAGGGAGTTTTCACTGAAGCTTTCTTT

v_call: TRBV24-1
d_call: -
clone_size: -
j_call: TRBJ1-5
cdr3_aa: CATSGDPPPNQPQHF
cdr3_nt: TGTGCCACCAGTGGGGATCCCCCTCCCAATCAGCCCCAGCATTTT

v_call: TRBV10-3
d_call: -
clone_size: -
j_call: TRBJ2-1
cdr3_aa: CAISARDLVRDEQFF
cdr3_nt: TGTGCCATCAGTGCTAGAGACCTAGTTCGCGATGAGCAGTTCTTC

v_call: TRBV9
d_call: TRBD1
clone_size: -
j_call: TRBJ1-2
cdr3_aa: CASSGAEGGDYGYTF
cdr3_nt: TGTGCCAGCAGCGGTGCTGAAGGGGGCGACTATGGCTACACCTTC

v_call: TRBV24-1
d_call: -
clone_size: -
j_call: TRBJ2-1
cdr3_aa: CATSSGSSPYNEQFF
cdr3_nt: TGTGCCACCAGTTCTGGCAGTAGCCCCTACAATGAGCAGTTCTTC

v_call: TRBV4-2
d_call: -
clone_size: many
j_call: TRBJ1-2
cdr3_aa: CASSQELELTF
cdr3_nt: TGTGCCAGCAGCCAAGAATTGGAGCTCACCTTC

v_call: TRBV2
d_call: TRBD2
clone_size: many
j_call: TRBJ2-3
cdr3_aa: CASSSSGTSTDTQYF
cdr3_nt: TGTGCCAGCAGTTCTAGCGGGACTAGCACAGATACGCAGTATTTT

v_call: TRBV2
d_call: TRBD2
clone_size: -
j_call: TRBJ2-2
cdr3_aa: CASRPASGPRELFF
cdr3_nt: TGTGCCAGCAGGCCAGCTAGCGGACCTCGGGAGCTGTTTTTT

v_call: TRBV2
d_call: TRBD2
clone_size: -
j_call: TRBJ2-2
cdr3_aa: CASSEALGGLAGGTGELFF
cdr3_nt: TGTGCCAGCAGTGAAGCGCTTGGTGGACTAGCGGGGGGGACCGGGGAGCTGTTTTTT

v_call: TRBV5-5
d_call: -
clone_size: few
j_call: TRBJ1-2
cdr3_aa: CASSSPAANYGYTF
cdr3_nt: TGTGCCAGCAGCTCCCCGGCTGCAAACTATGGCTACACCTTC

v_call: TRBV15
d_call: -
clone_size: -
j_call: TRBJ2-1
cdr3_aa: CATSPQGGGAGNEQFF
cdr3_nt: TGTGCCACCAGCCCCCAGGGTGGGGGGGCTGGTAATGAGCAGTTCTTC

v_call: TRBV2
d_call: TRBD2
clone_size: -
j_call: TRBJ2-1
cdr3_aa: CASSVTSGGGNEQFF
cdr3_nt: TGTGCCAGCAGTGTCACTAGCGGGGGGGGGAATGAGCAGTTCTTC

v_call: TRBV7-6
d_call: -
clone_size: few
j_call: TRBJ1-1
cdr3_aa: CASSHRVNTEAFF
cdr3_nt: TGTGCCAGCAGTCACAGGGTAAACACTGAAGCTTTCTTT

v_call: TRBV19
d_call: -
clone_size: many
j_call: TRBJ2-7
cdr3_aa: CASSNTGRIDEQYF
cdr3_nt: TGTGCCAGTAGTAACACAGGGAGAATTGACGAGCAGTACTTC

v_call: TRBV20-1
d_call: TRBD1
clone_size: -
j_call: TRBJ1-5
cdr3_aa: CSAGTEGFVQPQHF
cdr3_nt: TGCAGTGCCGGGACAGAGGGGTTTGTTCAGCCCCAGCATTTT

v_call: TRBV15
d_call: -
clone_size: many
j_call: TRBJ2-3
cdr3_aa: CATSRAREDTQYF
cdr3_nt: TGTGCCACCAGCAGAGCTAGGGAAGATACGCAGTATTTT

v_call: TRBV24-1
d_call: -
clone_size: many
j_call: TRBJ2-7
cdr3_aa: CATCGKVYEQYF
cdr3_nt: TGTGCCACCTGCGGGAAGGTTTACGAGCAGTACTTC

v_call: TRBV19
d_call: -
clone_size: -
j_call: TRBJ1-2
cdr3_aa: CASSQWDGHYGYTF
cdr3_nt: TGTGCCAGTAGTCAGTGGGACGGACACTATGGCTACACCTTC

v_call: TRBV11-2
d_call: -
clone_size: -
j_call: TRBJ2-5
cdr3_aa: CASSPGAGRLQETQYF
cdr3_nt: TGTGCCAGCAGCCCGGGGGCAGGACGGCTTCAAGAGACCCAGTACTTC

v_call: TRBV7-3
d_call: TRBD1
clone_size: many
j_call: TRBJ1-6
cdr3_aa: CASSLWGRGGSSPLHF
cdr3_nt: TGTGCCAGCAGCTTATGGGGGCGAGGGGGCAGTTCACCCCTCCACTTT

v_call: TRBV20-1
d_call: -
clone_size: many
j_call: TRBJ2-3
cdr3_aa: CSATIAATDTQYF
cdr3_nt: TGCAGTGCTACTATAGCGGCCACAGATACGCAGTATTTT

v_call: TRBV19
d_call: TRBD1
clone_size: few
j_call: TRBJ1-6
cdr3_aa: CASRRTGEFSPLHF
cdr3_nt: TGTGCCAGCAGGCGGACAGGGGAATTCTCACCCCTCCACTTT

v_call: TRBV9
d_call: -
clone_size: -
j_call: TRBJ1-6
cdr3_aa: CASSVENREHSPLHF
cdr3_nt: TGTGCCAGCAGCGTAGAGAACAGGGAGCATTCACCCCTCCACTTT

v_call: TRBV2
d_call: -
clone_size: few
j_call: TRBJ1-6
cdr3_aa: CASSPRRTGRSFYNSPLHF
cdr3_nt: TGTGCCAGCAGTCCCCGACGGACCGGGAGGTCCTTCTATAATTCACCCCTCCACTTT

v_call: TRBV2
d_call: TRBD2
clone_size: many
j_call: TRBJ2-1
cdr3_aa: CASSLSAGTSLFF
cdr3_nt: TGTGCCAGCAGTCTTTCCGCCGGGACTAGCCTGTTCTTC

v_call: TRBV9
d_call: TRBD2
clone_size: -
j_call: TRBJ2-1
cdr3_aa: CASSYRGAGGPNEQFF
cdr3_nt: TGTGCCAGCAGCTATAGGGGTGCGGGAGGGCCAAATGAGCAGTTCTTC